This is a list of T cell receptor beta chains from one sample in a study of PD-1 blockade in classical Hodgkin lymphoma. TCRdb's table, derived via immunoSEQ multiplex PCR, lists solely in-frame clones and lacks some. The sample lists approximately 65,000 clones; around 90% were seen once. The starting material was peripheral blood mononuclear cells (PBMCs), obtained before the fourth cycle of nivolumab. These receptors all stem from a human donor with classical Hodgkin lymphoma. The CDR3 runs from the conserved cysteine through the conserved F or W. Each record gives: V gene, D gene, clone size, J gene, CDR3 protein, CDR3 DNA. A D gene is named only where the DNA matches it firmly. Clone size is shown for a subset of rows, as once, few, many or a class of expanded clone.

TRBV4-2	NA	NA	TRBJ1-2	CASSPDANYGYTF	TGTGCCAGCAGCCCCGACGCTAACTATGGCTACACCTTC
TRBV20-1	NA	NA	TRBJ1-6	CSARDPLHF	TGCAGTGCTAGAGATCCCCTCCACTTT
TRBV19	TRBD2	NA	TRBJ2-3	CASSPLAEDTQYF	TGTGCCAGTAGCCCACTAGCGGAAGATACGCAGTATTTT
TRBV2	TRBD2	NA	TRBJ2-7	CASSEVSGGAREQYF	TGTGCCAGCAGTGAAGTAAGCGGGGGGGCCCGGGAGCAGTACTTC
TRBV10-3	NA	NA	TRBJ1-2	CAISEWYRDASSYGYTF	TGTGCCATCAGTGAGTGGTACCGGGACGCATCATCCTATGGCTACACCTTC
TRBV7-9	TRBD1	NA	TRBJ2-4	CASSSTGGAKNIQYF	TGTGCCAGCAGCTCGACAGGGGGAGCCAAAAACATTCAGTACTTC
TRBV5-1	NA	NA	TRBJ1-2	CASSRIQAANYGYTF	TGCGCCAGCAGTAGGATACAGGCCGCTAACTATGGCTACACCTTC
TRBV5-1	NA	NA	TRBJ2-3	CASSLSADTQYF	TGCGCCAGCAGCTTGTCGGCGGATACGCAGTATTTT
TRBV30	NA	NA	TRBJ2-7	CAWSVQGSYEQYF	TGTGCCTGGAGTGTGCAGGGCTCCTACGAGCAGTACTTC
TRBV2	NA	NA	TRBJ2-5	CATQSGDPGETQYF	TGTGCCACACAAAGCGGAGACCCGGGGGAGACCCAGTACTTC
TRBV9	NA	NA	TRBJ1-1	CASSVGRGRTMNTEAFF	TGTGCCAGCAGCGTAGGCAGAGGTAGGACTATGAACACTGAAGCTTTCTTT
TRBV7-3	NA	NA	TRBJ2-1	CASSLQGGDINEQFF	TGTGCCAGCAGCTTACAGGGTGGGGATATCAATGAGCAGTTCTTC
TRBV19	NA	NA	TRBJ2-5	CASSIDQETQYF	TGTGCCAGTAGTATAGATCAAGAGACCCAGTACTTC
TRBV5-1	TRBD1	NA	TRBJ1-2	CASSLDGTGYGYTF	TGCGCCAGCAGCTTGGATGGGACAGGGTATGGCTACACCTTC
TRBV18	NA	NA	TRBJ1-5	CASSPHSNQPQHF	TGTGCCAGCTCACCGCATAGCAATCAGCCCCAGCATTTT
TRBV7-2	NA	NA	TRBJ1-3	CASRPTGATGNTIYF	TGTGCCAGCAGGCCTACGGGGGCGACTGGAAACACCATATATTTT
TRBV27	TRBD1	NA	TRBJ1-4	CASSAGQAPTNEKLFF	TGTGCCAGCAGTGCTGGACAGGCCCCAACTAATGAAAAACTGTTTTTT
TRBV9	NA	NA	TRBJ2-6	CASRSGANVLTF	TGTGCCAGCAGGTCAGGGGCCAACGTCCTGACTTTC
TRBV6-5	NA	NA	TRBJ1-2	CASSAGGYTF	TGTGCCAGCAGTGCAGGGGGCTACACCTTC
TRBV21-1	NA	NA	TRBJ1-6	CASSKAGTGGSSPYNSPLHF	TGTGCCAGCAGCAAAGCTGGGACAGGGGGAAGTTCGCCCTATAATTCACCCCTCCACTTT
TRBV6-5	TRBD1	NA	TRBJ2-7	CASRGTERTYEQYF	TGTGCCAGCAGGGGGACAGAGCGGACCTACGAGCAGTACTTC
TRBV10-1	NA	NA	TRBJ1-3	CATAENSGNTIYF	TGCGCAACAGCCGAAAACTCTGGAAACACCATATATTTT
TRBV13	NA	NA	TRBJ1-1	CASSLLNTEAFF	TGTGCCAGCAGCCTACTAAACACTGAAGCTTTCTTT
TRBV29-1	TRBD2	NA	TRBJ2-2	CSVETSGEGGELFF	TGCAGCGTTGAGACTAGCGGGGAGGGCGGGGAGCTGTTTTTT
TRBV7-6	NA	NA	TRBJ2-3	CASSDPWGTGTDTQYF	TGTGCCAGCAGCGATCCATGGGGGACCGGCACAGATACGCAGTATTTT
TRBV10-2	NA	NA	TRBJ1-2	CASSESGAGFNYGYTF	TGCGCCAGCAGTGAGTCCGGGGCAGGCTTTAACTATGGCTACACCTTC
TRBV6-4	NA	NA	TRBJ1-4	CASSSGSYEKLFF	TGTGCCAGCAGTTCCGGGTCCTATGAAAAACTGTTTTTT
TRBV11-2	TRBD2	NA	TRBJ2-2	CASSLEASGGTLTGELFF	TGTGCCAGCAGCTTAGAGGCTAGCGGGGGGACACTAACCGGGGAGCTGTTTTTT
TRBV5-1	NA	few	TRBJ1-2	CASSSQTTGSYGYTF	TGCGCCAGCAGCTCGCAAACAACCGGGAGCTATGGCTACACCTTC
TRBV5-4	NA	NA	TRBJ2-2	CASSLGRPRVAGELFF	TGTGCCAGCAGCTTGGGAAGGCCGCGGGTTGCCGGGGAGCTGTTTTTT
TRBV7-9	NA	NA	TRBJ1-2	CASSYPQTTTSYGYTF	TGTGCCAGCAGCTACCCACAGACGACTACTAGCTATGGCTACACCTTC
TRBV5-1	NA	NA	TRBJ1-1	CASSNDPIEAFF	TGCGCCAGCAGCAATGACCCTATTGAAGCTTTCTTT
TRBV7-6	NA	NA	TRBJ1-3	CASSLVAGSGNTIYF	TGTGCCAGCAGCTTAGTTGCCGGCTCTGGAAACACCATATATTTT
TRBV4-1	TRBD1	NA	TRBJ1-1	CASSQDGTVNTEAFF	TGCGCCAGCAGCCAAGATGGGACAGTGAACACTGAAGCTTTCTTT
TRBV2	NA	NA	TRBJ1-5	CASGGQGGQPQHF	TGTGCCAGCGGCGGTCAGGGTGGACAGCCCCAGCATTTT
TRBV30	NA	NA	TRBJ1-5	CAWSLQSDQPQHF	TGTGCCTGGAGTTTACAGAGCGATCAGCCCCAGCATTTT
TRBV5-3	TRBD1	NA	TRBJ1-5	CARSLPGQGLIRNQPQHF	TGTGCCAGAAGCTTGCCCGGACAGGGTTTGATTCGCAATCAGCCCCAGCATTTT
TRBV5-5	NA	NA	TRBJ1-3	CASSFWADSGNTIYF	TGTGCCAGCAGCTTCTGGGCCGACTCTGGAAACACCATATATTTT
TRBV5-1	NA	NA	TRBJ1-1	CASSLDQTNTEAFF	TGCGCCAGCAGCTTAGATCAAACGAACACTGAAGCTTTCTTT
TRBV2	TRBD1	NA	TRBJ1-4	CASSEEGQGGEKLFF	TGTGCCAGCAGTGAAGAAGGACAGGGGGGAGAAAAACTGTTTTTT